Listed here are 29 T cell receptor beta chains from one sample, sequenced in a study (dated by TCRdb to the mid-2010s). Libraries were built with 5' RACE. Sequencing took place on an Illumina MiSeq. TCRdb cleaned the public reads at Q25 with fastp, built clones with MiXCR and kept in-frame beta chains. Entries that share a CDR3 protein sequence are merged under the most common genes and DNA. The sample contains tens of thousands of distinct CDR3 sequences, roughly a quarter of them found a single time. Around 4% of the sample is held by the ten biggest clonotypes. Material for sequencing was memory CD4+ T cells sorted from blood. Per the publication, the cell subset or site label means: memory CD4+ T cells, CD4+CD45RO+CD25-. The receptor set was obtained from a female donor with breast cancer.

As concerns this clonotype: Given a much more abundant clone one base away, this may be a read error. The chain couples TRBV27 to TRBJ2-4; TRBD1 aligns across 9 bases. Unmatched junction bases numbered 3, after V lost 5 bases and J lost 7 bases. In germline, CDR1 is MNHEY, CDR2 SMNVEV (reference sequence). This CDR3 spans 13 amino acids. The CDR3 DNA follows: TGTGCCAGCAGTGGGACAGGGCTCAACATTCAGTACTTC. Its translation is CASSGTGLNIQYF.

This clonotype was counted only a few times. V and J are TRBV12-3 or TRBV12-4 and TRBJ1-3; 9 bases fit TRBD1. V was clipped by 5 bases and J by 4 bases; unmatched bases: 6. There are 15 residues in the CDR3. CDR3 sequence: CASSGPGQGGNTIYF. DNA of the CDR3: TGTGCCAGCAGTGGACCGGGACAGGGAGGAAACACCATATATTTT.

The chain employs TRBV6-6 and TRBJ1-5; D may be TRBD1 (5 bases). CDR1 is MNHNY and CDR2 is SVGAGI in the germline V gene (reference sequence). Trimming stripped 9 bases from V and 0 bases from J, with 12 bases between. The CDR3 totals 14 residues. CDR3: CASQGLYSNQPQHF. CDR3 bases: TGTGCCAGTCAGGGACTGTATAGCAATCAGCCCCAGCATTTT.

This clonotype was seen many times. The V gene is TRBV27, the J gene TRBJ2-5; possible D gene TRBD2, 6 bases. CDR1 and CDR2 from the germline V gene are MNHEY and SMNVEV (reference sequence). V lost 6 bases, J lost 7 bases, and 9 bases lay in between. The CDR3 loop spans 11 amino acids. The CDR3 nucleotides read TGTGCCAGCAGGGCCGGGGGGACCCAGTACTTC. Translation gives CASRAGGTQYF.

This clonotype was counted at least ten times. The CDR3 region is CASSFFAGQRDIQYF. The CDR3 DNA reads as TGTGCCAGCAGTTTCTTTGCGGGACAGAGGGACATTCAGTACTTC. The chain employs TRBV12-3 or TRBV12-4 and TRBJ2-4; D is possibly TRBD1 (7 bases). Between the trimmed V and J ends, which lost 3 bases and 8 bases, there was a span of 17 bases. This CDR3 contains 15 residues.

This clonotype was counted ten times or more. This sequence joins TRBV9 and TRBJ2-4; 11 bases are shared with TRBD1. This CDR3 has 14 amino acids. Trimming removed 3 bases from V and 7 bases from J; junction bases left unmatched: 3. The germline CDR1 and CDR2 sequences are SGDLS and YYNGEE. The CDR3 DNA is TGTGCCAGCAGCGCTGGACAGGGGGCGAACATTCAGTACTTC. Translated, it gives CASSAGQGANIQYF.

The chain is built from TRBV6-1 and TRBJ1-1; D is possibly TRBD1 (6 bases). With 5 bases removed from V and 5 bases from J, the gap between germline ends came to 18 bases. Germline CDR1 MNHNS, CDR2 SASEGT. The CDR3 loop spans 15 amino acids. CDR3 amino acids: CASSPELDRWTEAFF. As DNA, the CDR3 is TGTGCCAGCAGTCCTGAACTCGACAGGTGGACTGAAGCTTTCTTT.

The J gene is TRBJ1-3, the V gene TRBV29-1; 7 nucleotides agree with TRBD1. The CDR3 contains 15 residues. The junction had 6 bases not matched to a gene; V was cut back by 4 bases and J by 0 bases. Germline-derived CDR1 and CDR2 are SQVTM and ANQGSEA. CDR3 in DNA: TGCAGCGTTGGAGGGGGCGATGACTCTGGAAACACCATATATTTT. Translating gives CSVGGGDDSGNTIYF.

Remarks on this clonotype: With a much larger clone just one base away, this may be a read error. The V gene is TRBV6-5, the J gene TRBJ2-7, with D possibly being TRBD2 (5 bases). This CDR3 has 12 amino acids. CDR1 MNHEY and CDR2 SVGAGI come from the germline V gene. The CDR3 region is CTSSYGGGEQYF. The CDR3 nucleotides are TGTACCAGCAGTTACGGCGGAGGCGAGCAGTACTTC.

The CDR3 reads CASSVGRTNEKLFF. As DNA, the CDR3 is TGTGCCAGCAGTGTCGGGAGGACTAATGAAAAACTGTTTTTT. This sequence joins TRBV12-3 or TRBV12-4 and TRBJ1-4; no reliable D call. The V end was cut by 5 bases, the J end by 2 bases, with 9 bases between. This CDR3 has 14 residues.

A remark on this clonotype: A much larger clonotype is one base distant, so this may be a read error. The CDR3 sequence: CTSSEGWDTDTQYF. As DNA, the CDR3 is TGTACCAGCAGTGAAGGGTGGGACACAGATACGCAGTATTTT. The V call is TRBV6-1, the J call TRBJ2-3; D remains unclear. The V gene's germline CDR1 is MNHNS and CDR2 SASEGT. The CDR3 consists of 14 residues.

As for this clonotype: One end of the junction varies from germline; a read error may be responsible. The chain is built from TRBV13 and TRBJ2-4, with D perhaps matching TRBD2 (5 bases). CDR1 is PRHDT and CDR2 is FYEKMQ in the germline V gene (reference sequence). The CDR3 extends over 15 amino acids. CDR3 in DNA: TGTGCCAGCAGCTTGGGTAGCGTAGCCAGAAACATTCAGTACTTC. Its translation is CASSLGSVARNIQYF.

There are a few counts of this clonotype. V gene TRBV5-1 combines with J gene TRBJ2-1; D possibly corresponds to TRBD1 (6 bases). Germline CDR1 SGHRS, CDR2 YFSETQ. The CDR3 has 14 residues. V was pared by 3 bases and J by 10 bases, with 17 bases between. In DNA, the CDR3 is TGCGCCAGCAGCTCGGTGGCCTACAGGGCCGAGCAGTTCTTC. It codes for CASSSVAYRAEQFF.

The rearrangement uses TRBV14 and TRBJ1-2, with 11 nucleotides matching TRBD1. Germline V gene sequence: CDR1 SGHDN, CDR2 FVKESK. The CDR3 is 15 residues long. Germline trimming cut 3 bases from V and 7 bases from J; bases unmatched to any gene: 7. The CDR3: CASSQTGQGARGYTF. The CDR3 coding sequence is TGTGCCAGCAGCCAGACTGGACAGGGGGCGCGTGGCTACACCTTC.

This clonotype was seen ten or more times. CDR3 sequence reads: CASRPNRGTGELFF. CDR3 DNA sequence: TGTGCCAGCAGACCAAACAGGGGCACCGGGGAGCTGTTTTTT. The chain employs TRBV12-3 or TRBV12-4 and TRBJ2-2; 7 bases align to TRBD1. CDR3 size: 14 residues. V dropped 6 bases and J dropped 4; count of bases not matched to a gene: 5.

This clonotype has ten or more counts. The rearrangement links TRBV9 to TRBJ2-7; D not resolved. The V gene lost 0 bases and the J gene lost 2 bases, with 12 bases spanning the gap. Per germline, CDR1 SGDLS and CDR2 YYNGEE. The CDR3 has 15 residues. CDR3 in DNA: TGTGCCAGCAGCGTAGAGGACCGCCCTACCTACGAGCAGTACTTC. The encoded protein is CASSVEDRPTYEQYF.

The chain uses TRBV5-1 and TRBJ2-2, with TRBD2 matching 8 bases. Trimming at V came to 0 bases and at J to 6 bases, leaving 1 base not matched to a gene. Germline V gene lookup returns CDR1 SGHRS and CDR2 YFSETQ. The CDR3 covers 14 residues. CDR3 residues: CASSLVRGAGELFF. CDR3 in DNA: TGCGCCAGCAGCTTGGTGCGGGGGGCCGGGGAGCTGTTTTTT.

In nucleotides, the CDR3 is TGCGCCAGCAGTGAGTGGGGAGCGAGCACAGATACGCAGTATTTT. It codes for CASSEWGASTDTQYF. This chain links TRBV10-1 with TRBJ2-3, with D possibly matching TRBD2 (5 bases). V lost 1 base to trimming and J lost 0 bases, with 8 bases between them. The germline CDR1 and CDR2 sequences are WNHNN and SYGVQD (reference sequence). The CDR3 length is 15 residues.

This clonotype was seen more than once but under ten times. This chain uses TRBV7-9 with TRBJ2-5; D is possibly TRBD1 (6 bases). V gave up 3 bases and J gave up 2 bases, with 7 bases separating them. Looked up from germline, CDR1 is SEHNR and CDR2 is FQNEAQ (reference sequence). This CDR3 is built from 13 residues. The CDR3 nucleotides are TGTGCCAGCAGCTTCGGGACACAAGAGACCCAGTACTTC. Translated: CASSFGTQETQYF.

This rearrangement joins TRBV24-1 to TRBJ2-1, with 8 bases lining up with TRBD1. Germline V CDR1 and CDR2: KGHDR, SFDVKD. V gave up 2 bases and J gave up 3 bases; unmatched junction bases: 5. The CDR3 loop spans 16 amino acids. This CDR3 reads CATSDSRQGYYNEQFF. The CDR3 coding sequence is TGTGCCACCAGTGATTCGAGACAGGGGTACTACAATGAGCAGTTCTTC.

The CDR3 DNA reads as TGTGCCAGCACCTATGACAGGTTCGACGAGCAGTACTTC. Its translation: CASTYDRFDEQYF. The chain is built from TRBV28 and TRBJ2-7, with D possibly being TRBD1 (6 bases). The germline CDR1 and CDR2 sequences are MDHEN and SYDVKM. The CDR3 has 13 amino acids. The V end lost 7 bases, the J end lost 5 bases, and 15 bases lay between the germline ends.

This clonotype was picked up many times. The chain recombines TRBV15 with TRBJ2-3; D is perhaps TRBD1 (6 bases). Trimming left V 2 bases short and J 1 base short, with 16 bases between. Per the germline V gene, CDR1 is LNHNV and CDR2 is YYDKDF (reference sequence). This CDR3 is built from 17 residues. The CDR3 nucleotides read TGTGCCACCAGCAGACCGGACAGCCACGGGGGCACAGATACGCAGTATTTT. Amino acids: CATSRPDSHGGTDTQYF.

This clonotype appeared a few times. The chain is built from TRBV28 and TRBJ2-4, with TRBD2 matching 13 bases. CDR3 length: 21 residues. Trimming cost V 5 bases and J 0 bases; bases outside gene matches: 16. The germline V gene has CDR1 MDHEN and CDR2 SYDVKM. Here the CDR3 reads CASSPGLAGVEWLVAKNIQYF. DNA of the CDR3: TGTGCCAGCAGTCCCGGACTAGCGGGAGTTGAATGGCTTGTAGCCAAAAACATTCAGTACTTC.

This clonotype was found once. A read error may be the cause here, since a much bigger clone is one base away. The chain is built from TRBV12-3 or TRBV12-4 and TRBJ1-1, with a weak D call TRBD1 (5 bases). The CDR3 is 11 residues long. The CDR3 here is CGQGAFTEAFF. The CDR3 coding sequence is TGTGGCCAAGGGGCTTTCACTGAAGCTTTCTTT.

This rearrangement joins TRBV29-1 to TRBJ2-2; possible D gene TRBD1, 5 bases. Germline-derived CDR1 and CDR2 are SQVTM and ANQGSEA. Trimming pared 6 bases from V and 5 bases from J, leaving 19 bases between. This CDR3 contains 15 residues. The CDR3 region has the DNA TGCAGCGTGTCCCTAGGGGCAGGGCGGACCGGGGAGCTGTTTTTT. This translates into CSVSLGAGRTGELFF.

This clonotype appeared a few times. The chain recombines TRBV27 with TRBJ2-7, with no clear D. The CDR3 length is 13 residues. Germline lookup yields CDR1 MNHEY and CDR2 SMNVEV (reference sequence). Trimming took off 1 base at V and 3 bases at J, with 7 bases between the two ends. The CDR3 is CASSLFYSYEQYF. CDR3 DNA: TGTGCCAGCAGTTTATTCTACAGCTACGAGCAGTACTTC.

The chain is built from TRBV7-3 and TRBJ2-3; TRBD2 matches 10 bases. The CDR3 loop spans 15 amino acids. The V and J ends lost 4 bases and 3 bases, in that order; junction bases with no gene match: 4. Germline V CDR1 and CDR2: SGHTA, FQGTGA. The DNA for the CDR3 is TGTGCCAGCAGCTCACCTAGCGGGAGTACAGATACGCAGTATTTT. Its translation is CASSSPSGSTDTQYF.

The rearrangement links TRBV7-2 to TRBJ2-7; D could derive from TRBD1 or TRBD2 (6 bases each). Between the trimmed V and J ends, which lost 7 bases and 5 bases, there was a span of 15 bases. The V gene's germline CDR1 is SGHTA and CDR2 FQGNSA. CDR3 length: 13 residues. CDR3 DNA: TGTGCCAGCACCAAGTGGGGGGCCCACGAGCAGTACTTC. Protein product: CASTKWGAHEQYF.

This clonotype is termed medium-sized. In nucleotides, the CDR3 is TGTGCCAGCAGCGTAGCTTATCGGGGCTCCTACAATGAGCAGTTCTTC. Its protein product is CASSVAYRGSYNEQFF. The rearrangement links TRBV9 to TRBJ2-1, with D perhaps TRBD2 (5 bases). CDR1 and CDR2 (germline): SGDLS, YYNGEE. The CDR3 runs to 16 residues. V was cut by 0 bases and J by 0 bases, with 10 bases left in between.